The rows below give T cell receptor beta chains drawn from one sample of a study of blood T cell repertoires in COVID-19. Method: immunoSEQ multiplex PCR; TCRdb's copy keeps in-frame clones and lacks some. The data show under 150,000 clones, with roughly 84% seen just once and 8% to 9% held by the top ten. Material for sequencing was peripheral blood. These receptors all stem from an older woman who had recovered from COVID-19. CDR3s include the opening cysteine and the closing phenylalanine or tryptophan. Fields, in order: J gene, clone size, V gene, D gene, CDR3 protein, CDR3 DNA. The D gene is left open where the match is weak. Clone size is given for some rows only: seen once, a few or many times, or a class if the clone is expanded.

j_gene: TRBJ2-2; abundance: -; v_gene: TRBV5-5; d_gene: -; CDR3aa: CASSLAAGVNTGELFF; CDR3nt: TGTGCCAGCAGCTTGGCGGCAGGGGTTAACACCGGGGAGCTGTTTTTT
j_gene: TRBJ2-2; abundance: once; v_gene: TRBV3-1/TRBV3-2; d_gene: -; CDR3aa: CASSQGTDTGELFF; CDR3nt: TGTGCCAGCAGCCAAGGTACAGACACCGGGGAGCTGTTTTTT
j_gene: TRBJ2-7; abundance: -; v_gene: TRBV25-1; d_gene: TRBD1; CDR3aa: CATRDRAYYEQYF; CDR3nt: TGTGCGACCCGGGACAGGGCTTACTACGAGCAGTACTTC
j_gene: TRBJ1-6; abundance: once; v_gene: TRBV2; d_gene: TRBD1; CDR3aa: CASSRTGPGSPLHF; CDR3nt: TGTGCCAGCAGTCGGACAGGGCCTGGGTCACCCCTCCACTTT
j_gene: TRBJ1-1; abundance: -; v_gene: TRBV7-2; d_gene: TRBD1; CDR3aa: CASSLVSLPGTANTEAFF; CDR3nt: TGTGCCAGCAGCTTAGTAAGCCTACCCGGGACAGCGAACACTGAAGCTTTCTTT
j_gene: TRBJ1-1; abundance: -; v_gene: TRBV7-2; d_gene: -; CDR3aa: CASRLGVNTEAFF; CDR3nt: TGTGCCAGCAGGTTAGGAGTGAACACTGAAGCTTTCTTT
j_gene: TRBJ1-4; abundance: -; v_gene: TRBV20-1; d_gene: TRBD1; CDR3aa: CSASRDRVEF; CDR3nt: TGCAGTGCTTCCCGGGACAGGGTCGAGTTT
j_gene: TRBJ1-6; abundance: -; v_gene: TRBV19; d_gene: -; CDR3aa: CASSIARSNSPLHF; CDR3nt: TGTGCCAGTAGTATAGCCAGAAGTAATTCACCCCTCCACTTT
j_gene: TRBJ1-2; abundance: few; v_gene: TRBV10-3; d_gene: -; CDR3aa: CAISESGSSGVWDYGYTF; CDR3nt: TGTGCCATCAGTGAGTCGGGCTCCTCAGGGGTATGGGACTATGGCTACACCTTC
j_gene: TRBJ2-3; abundance: -; v_gene: TRBV11-1; d_gene: TRBD1; CDR3aa: CASSTHRGLIDTQYF; CDR3nt: TGTGCCAGCAGCACACACAGGGGGTTGATAGATACGCAGTATTTT
j_gene: TRBJ1-2; abundance: once; v_gene: TRBV6-4; d_gene: -; CDR3aa: CASRVQQGANYGYTF; CDR3nt: TGTGCCAGCAGAGTTCAACAGGGAGCTAACTATGGCTACACCTTC
j_gene: TRBJ2-3; abundance: -; v_gene: TRBV20-1; d_gene: TRBD2; CDR3aa: CSASLLAGVSHTQYF; CDR3nt: TGCAGTGCTAGTCTTCTAGCGGGGGTGTCGCATACGCAGTATTTT
j_gene: TRBJ2-3; abundance: -; v_gene: TRBV7-9; d_gene: TRBD2; CDR3aa: CASETSGVGDTQYF; CDR3nt: TGTGCCAGCGAAACTAGCGGGGTGGGAGATACGCAGTATTTT
j_gene: TRBJ2-3; abundance: -; v_gene: TRBV7-9; d_gene: TRBD1; CDR3aa: CASSLGWTGGGTDTQYF; CDR3nt: TGTGCCAGCAGCTTAGGTTGGACAGGGGGCGGTACAGATACGCAGTATTTT
j_gene: TRBJ2-5; abundance: -; v_gene: TRBV11-3; d_gene: -; CDR3aa: CASSLRGDGSQYF; CDR3nt: TGTGCCAGCAGCTTACGGGGAGACGGGTCCCAGTACTTC
j_gene: TRBJ2-7; abundance: -; v_gene: TRBV29-1; d_gene: TRBD1; CDR3aa: CSVRPGQGSYEQYF; CDR3nt: TGCAGCGTGCGACCGGGACAGGGGAGTTACGAGCAGTACTTC
j_gene: TRBJ1-5; abundance: -; v_gene: TRBV30; d_gene: -; CDR3aa: CAWSVRGNQPQHF; CDR3nt: TGTGCCTGGAGTGTCCGGGGTAATCAGCCCCAGCATTTT
j_gene: TRBJ2-3; abundance: -; v_gene: TRBV12-3/TRBV12-4; d_gene: -; CDR3aa: CASSSRAEDTQYF; CDR3nt: TGTGCCAGCAGTTCGCGGGCAGAAGATACGCAGTATTTT
j_gene: TRBJ2-5; abundance: -; v_gene: TRBV29-1; d_gene: -; CDR3aa: CSGGQPQETQYF; CDR3nt: TGCAGCGGCGGACAGCCGCAAGAGACCCAGTACTTC
j_gene: TRBJ2-7; abundance: few; v_gene: TRBV27; d_gene: TRBD2; CDR3aa: CASSLGTSGVEQYF; CDR3nt: TGTGCCAGCAGTCTCGGGACTAGCGGCGTCGAGCAGTACTTC
j_gene: TRBJ2-7; abundance: -; v_gene: TRBV28; d_gene: TRBD1; CDR3aa: CASSFGTGAYEQYF; CDR3nt: TGTGCCAGCAGTTTTGGGACAGGAGCCTACGAGCAGTACTTC
j_gene: TRBJ2-7; abundance: -; v_gene: TRBV28; d_gene: -; CDR3aa: CASRATVREQYF; CDR3nt: TGTGCCAGCAGAGCGACGGTGCGGGAGCAGTACTTC
j_gene: TRBJ1-2; abundance: -; v_gene: TRBV7-2; d_gene: -; CDR3aa: CASSLVEDYGYTF; CDR3nt: TGTGCCAGCAGCTTAGTGGAGGACTATGGCTACACCTTC
j_gene: TRBJ2-3; abundance: -; v_gene: TRBV28; d_gene: -; CDR3aa: CASNRGGSGTDTQYF; CDR3nt: TGTGCCAGCAATCGAGGGGGATCGGGCACAGATACGCAGTATTTT
j_gene: TRBJ2-5; abundance: -; v_gene: TRBV5-1; d_gene: TRBD1; CDR3aa: CASSFGQGLQETQYF; CDR3nt: TGCGCCAGCAGCTTCGGACAGGGCCTCCAAGAGACCCAGTACTTC
j_gene: TRBJ2-2; abundance: -; v_gene: TRBV6-2/TRBV6-3; d_gene: -; CDR3aa: CASSYLLGELFF; CDR3nt: TGTGCCAGCAGTTACCTTCTAGGGGAGCTGTTTTTT
j_gene: TRBJ1-2; abundance: -; v_gene: TRBV28; d_gene: TRBD1; CDR3aa: CASRDRTGRLGYTF; CDR3nt: TGTGCCAGCAGGGACCGGACAGGGAGGCTTGGCTACACCTTC
j_gene: TRBJ2-4; abundance: -; v_gene: TRBV7-9; d_gene: -; CDR3aa: CASSGTGNRNIQYF; CDR3nt: TGTGCCAGCAGCGGAACAGGGAATCGAAACATTCAGTACTTC
j_gene: TRBJ2-1; abundance: -; v_gene: TRBV5-1; d_gene: TRBD1; CDR3aa: CASSSGTGYNEQFF; CDR3nt: TGCGCCAGCAGCTCCGGGACAGGGTACAATGAGCAGTTCTTC
j_gene: TRBJ2-1; abundance: -; v_gene: TRBV15; d_gene: -; CDR3aa: CATGWESYNEQFF; CDR3nt: TGTGCCACCGGGTGGGAGAGCTACAATGAGCAGTTCTTC
j_gene: TRBJ2-2; abundance: -; v_gene: TRBV3-1/TRBV3-2; d_gene: -; CDR3aa: CASSQVSGRGTGELFF; CDR3nt: TGTGCCAGCAGCCAAGTGTCCGGGCGGGGCACCGGGGAGCTGTTTTTT
j_gene: TRBJ2-1; abundance: -; v_gene: TRBV27; d_gene: TRBD2; CDR3aa: CASSPFGLAGGNEQFF; CDR3nt: TGTGCCAGCAGCCCCTTCGGTCTAGCGGGAGGGAATGAGCAGTTCTTC
j_gene: TRBJ2-1; abundance: -; v_gene: TRBV9; d_gene: TRBD2; CDR3aa: CASSPVAGGSYNEQFF; CDR3nt: TGTGCCAGCAGCCCCGTAGCGGGAGGGTCCTACAATGAGCAGTTCTTC
j_gene: TRBJ2-5; abundance: -; v_gene: TRBV7-6; d_gene: TRBD2; CDR3aa: CASSRGRETQYF; CDR3nt: TGTGCCAGCAGCCGCGGGAGAGAGACCCAGTACTTC
j_gene: TRBJ2-7; abundance: -; v_gene: TRBV6-5; d_gene: -; CDR3aa: CASSYRENSYEQYF; CDR3nt: TGTGCCAGCAGTTACAGGGAGAACTCCTACGAGCAGTACTTC